Below are 13 T cell receptor beta chains sequenced from a single sample in a study of chemoradiotherapy in HPV16-positive cancers. Profiled with immunoSEQ multiplex PCR; TCRdb holds only in-frame clones, not every one. The data show approximately 12,000 clones, around 84% seen once. This material consisted of blood, taken from a patient who underwent chemoradiotherapy. All receptors come from a human donor with HPV-associated anogenital cancer.

The rearrangement joins TRBV19 to TRBJ1-2; 8 bases agree with TRBD1. Trimming at V came to 0 bases and at J to 4 bases, leaving 10 bases not matched to a gene. The CDR3 covers 17 residues. Germline CDR1 reads LNHDA; CDR2 reads SQIVND (reference sequence). CDR3 sequence: CASSIDVSGGEFYGYTF. The DNA for the CDR3 is TGTGCCAGTAGTATAGATGTATCAGGGGGCGAGTTCTATGGCTACACCTTC.

This sequence joins TRBV7-6 and TRBJ2-7; tentatively, D is TRBD1 (6 bases). This CDR3 spans 15 amino acids. Trimming shortened V by 2 bases and J by 5 bases, and 16 bases separated the two germline ends. The germline V gene has CDR1 SGHVS and CDR2 FNYEAQ. The CDR3 DNA reads as TGTGCCAGCAGCTTACTTTTAACAGGGTCCCACGAGCAGTACTTC. It is translated as CASSLLLTGSHEQYF.

The V call is TRBV27, the J call TRBJ1-2; weak D call: TRBD1 (5 bases). CDR3 length: 14 residues. V lost 7 bases, J lost 4 bases, and 16 bases lay in between. Germline V lookup: CDR1 MNHEY, CDR2 SMNVEV (reference sequence). In DNA, the CDR3 is TGTGCCAGCACTTGGGGCAGCCTACCCTATGGCTACACCTTC. Protein product: CASTWGSLPYGYTF.

This clone was found once. The chain has TRBV2 and TRBJ2-5, with a tentative D call TRBD1 (5 bases). CDR3 length: 14 amino acids. Trimming took 3 bases from V and 5 from J, leaving 13 bases between them. Germline values: CDR1 SNHLY, CDR2 FYNNEI. CDR3 coding DNA: TGTGCCAGCAGTGATGAAGGCAGGGTGGAGACCCAGTACTTC. This codes for CASSDEGRVETQYF.

This sequence joins TRBV7-9 and TRBJ2-7; D gene unclear. CDR1 and CDR2 (germline): SEHNR, FQNEAQ (reference sequence). V was pared by 4 bases and J by 6 bases, with 7 bases between. The CDR3 loop spans 11 amino acids. CDR3 protein: CASSSFSEQYF. CDR3 sequence (DNA): TGTGCCAGCAGCTCATTTAGCGAGCAGTACTTC. Looking up the rest from reference TRBV7-9 and TRBJ2-7 gives the full variable domain: DTGVSQNPRHKITKRGQNVTFRCDPISEHNRLYWYRQTLGQGPEFLTYFQNEAQLEKSRLLSDRFSAERPKGSFSTLEIQRTEQGDSAMYLCASSSFSEQYFGPGTRLTVT.

This clone was counted only a few times. J is TRBJ2-7 and V is TRBV5-1; D ambiguous. The V end was cut by 3 bases, the J end by 7 bases, with 11 bases between. The CDR3 has 12 residues. Germline values: CDR1 SGHRS, CDR2 YFSETQ. Here the CDR3 DNA reads TGCGCCAGCAGCTGGGGAATAGAAGAGCAGTACTTC. Translated, it gives CASSWGIEEQYF.

The rearrangement links TRBV7-8 to TRBJ2-5, with D possibly TRBD1 on 6 matching bases. The germline V gene encodes CDR1 SGHVS and CDR2 FQNEAQ. The CDR3 totals 15 residues. Trimming removed 1 base from V and 5 bases from J, with 14 bases in between. In DNA form, the CDR3 reads TGTGCCAGCAGCTTAGGGTTACAGGGCCAGGAGACCCAGTACTTC. Residues: CASSLGLQGQETQYF.

In this sample, this clone turned up once. This chain uses TRBV29-1 with TRBJ1-2; the D is unclear. The CDR3 runs to 14 residues. Trimming took off 4 bases at V and 9 bases at J, with 21 bases between the two ends. Germline V lookup: CDR1 SQVTM, CDR2 ANQGSEA. The CDR3 nucleotides read TGCAGCGTTGGACCCTCATTGGAGGGTCGGAGCTACACCTTC. It is translated as CSVGPSLEGRSYTF.

V is TRBV10-1 and J is TRBJ2-5; D is possibly TRBD2 (6 bases). The CDR3 is 19 residues long. Trimming removed 5 bases from V and 4 bases from J, with 29 bases in between. The V gene's germline CDR1 is WNHNN and CDR2 SYGVQD (reference sequence). The CDR3 loop is CASSPGGRPSPGGAETQYF. The DNA for the CDR3 is TGCGCCAGCAGTCCCGGCGGAAGACCTTCGCCCGGAGGGGCAGAGACCCAGTACTTC.

This clone showed up just once. The genes are TRBV19 and TRBJ2-4; D is undetermined. The CDR3 length is 17 residues. Looked up from germline, CDR1 is LNHDA and CDR2 is SQIVND (reference sequence). V was clipped by 0 bases and J by 5 bases, with 17 bases between them. The CDR3 DNA is TGTGCCAGTAGTATAGAGCGAGCTTCTCAACGGGAAAACATTCAGTACTTC. Its protein is CASSIERASQRENIQYF.

The chain links TRBV6-1 to TRBJ1-2; 10 nucleotides match TRBD1. After removal of 6 bases from V and 10 bases from J, the junction contained 11 bases not matched to a gene. This CDR3 comprises 14 residues. The germline V gene encodes CDR1 MNHNS and CDR2 SASEGT. The CDR3 sequence is CASRKGTGDGVYTF. The CDR3 DNA reads TGTGCCAGCAGGAAAGGGACAGGGGATGGAGTCTACACCTTC.

This chain uses TRBV11-2 with TRBJ1-4; tentative D call: TRBD1 (5 bases). Germline V gives CDR1 SGHAT, CDR2 FQNNGV. This CDR3 is built from 18 residues. Trimming cost V 0 bases and J 8 bases, with 22 bases left between them. The CDR3 spells CASSLEKGTIIFPEKLFF. The CDR3, as DNA: TGTGCCAGCAGCTTAGAGAAGGGGACGATTATTTTTCCGGAAAAACTGTTTTTT.

V usage is TRBV14 and J usage is TRBJ1-4, with D unclear. Looked up from germline, CDR1 is SGHDN and CDR2 is FVKESK. The CDR3 contains 15 residues. V was trimmed by 8 bases and J by 1 base, leaving 14 bases between them. This chain's CDR3 is CASSPRRGTNEKLFF. The CDR3 region has the DNA TGTGCCAGCTCCCCCAGACGGGGAACTAATGAAAAACTGTTTTTT. Full variable domain (rest looked up from reference TRBV14 and TRBJ1-4): EAGVTQFPSHSVIEKGQTVTLRCDPISGHDNLYWYRRVMGKEIKFLLHFVKESKQDESGMPNNRFLAERTGGTYSTLKVQPAELEDSGVYFCASSPRRGTNEKLFFGSGTQLSVL.